Below, 31 T cell receptor beta chains from the same sample are listed, as sequenced in a study of cytomegalovirus exposure and HLA in healthy donors. Amplification used 60 Vbeta primers and 13 Jbeta primers. Here immunoSEQ multiplex PCR was the method, and the copy in TCRdb shows in-frame clones only, minus some. The sample contains 150,000 to 200,000 clones, 75% to 90% of which appear only once. Sequencing was carried out using PBMCs. The receptors come from a man aged 50 to 59 in good health and CMV-seropositive.

The chain has TRBV20-1 and TRBJ2-1, with TRBD2 as a possible D gene (6 bases). With 6 bases removed from V and 9 bases from J, the gap between germline ends came to 12 bases. The CDR3 has 11 amino acids. Germline CDR1 and CDR2: DFQATT and SNEGSKA (reference sequence). The CDR3 is CSAAGLPEQFF. The CDR3 nucleotides read TGCAGTGCAGCCGGACTACCTGAGCAGTTCTTC.

This clone was observed a handful of times. The chain is built from TRBV7-9 and TRBJ1-5; 9 bases line up with TRBD1. Looked up from germline, CDR1 is SEHNR and CDR2 is FQNEAQ (reference sequence). Germline trimming cut 5 bases from V and 16 bases from J; bases unmatched to any gene: 9. The CDR3 spans 12 residues. The CDR3 sequence is CASSTGQGSAHF. CDR3 nucleotides: TGTGCCAGCAGCACTGGACAGGGGTCCGCACATTTT.

The genes are TRBV28 and TRBJ2-7; 7 bases are a match to TRBD2. Unmatched junction bases numbered 7, after V lost 7 bases and J lost 1 base. The CDR3 is 14 amino acids. CDR1 and CDR2 from the germline V gene are MDHEN and SYDVKM. The CDR3 sequence is CASIGGGISYEQYF. CDR3 sequence (DNA): TGTGCCAGCATCGGCGGGGGTATATCCTACGAGCAGTACTTC.

The genes are TRBV29-1 and TRBJ2-5, with 8 bases that match TRBD1. J lost 5 bases, V lost 3 bases, and 8 bases had no gene match. The CDR3 extends over 14 amino acids. Germline values: CDR1 SQVTM, CDR2 ANQGSEA. For the CDR3, the DNA is TGCAGCGTTGACTCCACAGGGACAGGCGAGACCCAGTACTTC. Translation: CSVDSTGTGETQYF.

This clone was detected a few times. Other DNA variants within this sample encode the same CDR3. The chain employs TRBV14 and TRBJ2-1; 7 bases line up with TRBD2. CDR1 is SGHDN, CDR2 FVKESK, per germline. Trimming at V came to 1 base and at J to 0 bases, leaving 3 bases not matched to a gene. There are 16 residues in the CDR3. DNA of the CDR3: TGTGCCAGCAGCCAAGTGGGGGGGAGCTCCTACAATGAGCAGTTCTTC. Amino acid sequence: CASSQVGGSSYNEQFF. Full variable domain (rest looked up from reference TRBV14 and TRBJ2-1): EAGVTQFPSHSVIEKGQTVTLRCDPISGHDNLYWYRRVMGKEIKFLLHFVKESKQDESGMPNNRFLAERTGGTYSTLKVQPAELEDSGVYFCASSQVGGSSYNEQFFGPGTRLTVL.

This CDR3 reads CATTPGQSSYEQYF. CDR3 coding DNA: TGTGCCACCACCCCAGGACAGAGCTCCTACGAGCAGTACTTC. V and J are TRBV15 and TRBJ2-5, with a weak D call TRBD1 (6 bases). TRBJ2-7 matches the DNA end more closely, so the J call is doubtful. The length of the CDR3 is 14 residues. Germline V lookup: CDR1 LNHNV, CDR2 YYDKDF (reference sequence).

The chain carries TRBV7-2 and TRBJ1-1; 9 bases match TRBD1. Germline loops: CDR1 SGHTA, CDR2 FQGNSA. The trim removed 5 bases at V and 1 base at J, leaving 5 bases unmatched. The CDR3 consists of 15 residues. CDR3 amino acids: CASSPWTGANTEAFF. CDR3 sequence (DNA): TGTGCCAGCAGCCCATGGACAGGGGCGAACACTGAAGCTTTCTTT.

The chain joins TRBV5-1 to TRBJ1-6; the D is unclear. The germline V and J ends were trimmed by 0 bases and 8 bases, with 12 bases remaining between them. This CDR3 is 15 amino acids long. Germline V gene data show CDR1 as SGHRS and CDR2 as YFSETQ. The CDR3 nucleotides read TGCGCCAGCAGCTTGGAGCGGCCGTTTGATTCACCCCTCCACTTT. Translating gives CASSLERPFDSPLHF.

The sample holds a few counts of this clone. The chain couples TRBV30 to TRBJ1-6; 10 bases agree with TRBD1. Germline V gene lookup returns CDR1 GTSNPN and CDR2 SVGIG (reference sequence). The CDR3 contains 16 residues. Trimming removed 0 bases from V and 10 bases from J; junction bases left unmatched: 9. The chain's CDR3 is CAWSVGGQGTQSPLHF. CDR3 sequence (DNA): TGTGCCTGGAGTGTGGGGGGACAGGGGACACAATCACCCCTCCACTTT.

The gene calls are TRBV27 and TRBJ2-1, with 8 nucleotides matching TRBD1. The CDR3 spans 17 residues. The germline CDR1 and CDR2 sequences are MNHEY and SMNVEV (reference sequence). The junction had 8 bases not matched to a gene; V was cut back by 4 bases and J by 0 bases. The DNA of the CDR3 is TGTGCCAGCAGTTCACGCCACAGGGGGGCCTCCTACAATGAGCAGTTCTTC. This sequence encodes CASSSRHRGASYNEQFF.

This clone was detected a few times. The rearrangement joins TRBV9 to TRBJ2-5; D is perhaps TRBD2 (5 bases). This CDR3 comprises 14 residues. V lost 3 bases, J lost 4 bases, and 13 bases lay in between. Germline assignment: CDR1 SGDLS and CDR2 YYNGEE. CDR3 in amino acids: CASSDSGLRETQYF. CDR3 DNA: TGTGCCAGCAGCGACTCCGGACTCCGAGAGACCCAGTACTTC.

The genes are TRBV5-1 and TRBJ2-3, with TRBD2 matching over 12 bases. The length of the CDR3 is 15 residues. V shed 2 bases and J 7 bases; nucleotides not matched to a gene: 5. CDR1 SGHRS and CDR2 YFSETQ come from the germline V gene. CDR3 in DNA: TGCGCCAGCAGCTTAAGACTAGCGGGAGAGCATACGCAGTATTTT. It encodes CASSLRLAGEHTQYF.

The chain is built from TRBV28 and TRBJ1-4, with TRBD1 identical over 8 bases. V gave up 7 bases and J gave up 7 bases; unmatched junction bases: 8. Germline-derived CDR1 and CDR2 are MDHEN and SYDVKM. This CDR3 has 14 residues. CDR3 region: CASTRQGLAEKLFF. CDR3 DNA sequence: TGTGCCAGCACACGACAGGGGTTGGCTGAAAAACTGTTTTTT.

The chain links TRBV2 to TRBJ2-7; the D gene is possibly TRBD2 (5 bases). With 4 bases removed from V and 0 bases from J, the gap between germline ends came to 16 bases. The CDR3 is 16 amino acids. Germline lookup yields CDR1 SNHLY and CDR2 FYNNEI. The CDR3 nucleotides are TGTGCCAGCAGTGTACGAAGGGCGGGTAGCTCCTACGAGCAGTACTTC. It specifies CASSVRRAGSSYEQYF.

V usage is TRBV7-2 and J usage is TRBJ2-2, with 7 bases aligning to TRBD1. This CDR3 region has 17 residues. Germline assignment: CDR1 SGHTA and CDR2 FQGNSA. With 6 bases clipped from V and 0 bases from J, the junction kept 10 bases outside the gene matches. The chain's CDR3 is CASRAPGQRANTGELFF. CDR3 nucleotide sequence: TGTGCCAGCAGGGCTCCGGGACAGAGAGCGAACACCGGGGAGCTGTTTTTT. The full variable domain, with the rest looked up from reference TRBV7-2 and TRBJ2-2, is GAGVSQSPSNKVTEKGKDVELRCDPISGHTALYWYRQSLGQGLEFLIYFQGNSAPDKSGLPSDRFSAERTGGSVSTLTIQRTQQEDSAVYLCASRAPGQRANTGELFFGEGSRLTVL.

This clone has only one observation. This sample also contains other DNA sequences that code for the same CDR3. The genes are TRBV7-9 and TRBJ2-2; TRBD1 aligns across 8 bases. The CDR3 sequence is 16 residues long. Germline V CDR1 and CDR2: SEHNR, FQNEAQ (reference sequence). The J segment lost 3 bases and the V segment lost 4 bases, leaving 7 bases of the junction unmatched. The CDR3 nucleotides are TGTGCCAGCAGCTCCTCAGGGGGCGCAGACACCGGGGAGCTGTTTTTT. This sequence encodes CASSSSGGADTGELFF.

V and J are TRBV6-1 and TRBJ2-7; 9 nucleotides line up with TRBD1. The ends lost 6 bases at V and 4 bases at J; junction bases unmatched: 7. The CDR3 extends over 14 amino acids. The germline gives CDR1 MNHNS, CDR2 SASEGT. The CDR3 DNA reads as TGTGCCAGCAGGGACGACAGGGGGTCGTACGAGCAGTACTTC. Translation: CASRDDRGSYEQYF.

This clone was counted between two and nine times. The V and J genes are TRBV28 and TRBJ1-1; TRBD1 aligns across 11 bases. After removal of 10 bases from V and 6 bases from J, the junction contained 16 bases not matched to a gene. Germline CDR1 and CDR2: MDHEN and SYDVKM. This CDR3 spans 16 amino acids. The CDR3 loop reads CATSGQGAVQRAEAFF. The CDR3, as DNA: TGTGCCACTTCTGGACAGGGGGCAGTTCAGAGAGCTGAAGCTTTCTTT.

The V and J genes are TRBV6-5 and TRBJ1-2; unclear D gene. With 2 bases removed from V and 0 bases from J, the gap between germline ends came to 7 bases. This CDR3 is built from 14 residues. The V gene's germline CDR1 is MNHEY and CDR2 SVGAGI. CDR3 DNA sequence: TGTGCCAGCAGTTACGGGCCAGCTAACTATGGCTACACCTTC. Protein: CASSYGPANYGYTF.

The rearrangement links TRBV4-3 to TRBJ1-1; TRBD1 matches at 10 bases. Germline V gives CDR1 LGHNA, CDR2 YSLEER. The length of the CDR3 is 15 residues. V shed 2 bases, J shed 5 bases, and the junction held 5 bases outside the gene matches. CDR3 DNA sequence: TGCGCCAGCAGCCAACTGACAGGGGGCGGGACTGAAGCTTTCTTT. This sequence encodes CASSQLTGGGTEAFF.

The chain joins TRBV7-9 to TRBJ1-5; TRBD1 agrees at 11 bases. V lost 3 bases, J lost 5 bases, and 12 bases stayed unmatched. The germline V gene has CDR1 SEHNR and CDR2 FQNEAQ (reference sequence). The CDR3 loop spans 18 amino acids. The CDR3 DNA is TGTGCCAGCAGCTTTGCAGGGACAGGGGGAGCGTGGTATCAGCCCCAGCATTTT. Its translation is CASSFAGTGGAWYQPQHF.

Comment on this clone: Relative to the germline gene, one junction end is altered; a read error may explain this. This rearrangement joins TRBV7-9 to TRBJ2-2; weak D call: TRBD2 (5 bases). The CDR3 extends over 14 amino acids. CDR1 and CDR2 from the germline V gene are SEHNR and FQNEAQ (reference sequence). In DNA, the CDR3 is TGTTCCAGCAGCTTAGCTCGGGGTACCGGGGAGCTGTTTTTT. Residues: CSSSLARGTGELFF.

This sequence joins TRBV18 and TRBJ1-1; possibly TRBD1 for D (5 bases). Trimming pared 0 bases from V and 1 base from J, leaving 6 bases between. The CDR3 runs to 14 residues. The germline gives CDR1 KGHSH, CDR2 LQKENI. The CDR3 DNA reads TGTGCCAGCTCACCACCGGGGGGGAACACTGAAGCTTTCTTT. It encodes CASSPPGGNTEAFF.

About this clone: A read error may account for a junction end that differs from germline. The rearrangement uses TRBV18 and TRBJ1-2, with 9 bases that match TRBD1. The CDR3 totals 12 residues. CDR1 is KGHSH, CDR2 LQKENI, per germline. CDR3 loop: CASSPLDRGVAF. DNA for the CDR3: TGTGCCAGCTCACCCCTGGACAGGGGCGTCGCCTTC.

This chain links TRBV25-1 with TRBJ1-2; the match to TRBD1 covers 9 bases. Germline trimming cut 8 bases from V and 8 bases from J; bases unmatched to any gene: 3. CDR3 length: 11 residues. CDR1 and CDR2 (germline): MGHDK, SYGVNS. CDR3 protein: CASGTGKGYTF. The CDR3 DNA sequence: TGTGCCAGCGGGACAGGGAAGGGCTACACCTTC.

This chain links TRBV7-2 with TRBJ2-7; D gene ambiguous. The V gene lost 7 bases and the J gene lost 0 bases, with 16 bases spanning the gap. The V gene's germline CDR1 is SGHTA and CDR2 FQGNSA. CDR3 size: 15 residues. This CDR3 reads CASIPVGVSSYEQYF. DNA of the CDR3: TGTGCCAGCATCCCAGTGGGCGTTAGCTCCTACGAGCAGTACTTC. Drawing the rest from reference TRBV7-2 and TRBJ2-7, the complete variable domain is GAGVSQSPSNKVTEKGKDVELRCDPISGHTALYWYRQSLGQGLEFLIYFQGNSAPDKSGLPSDRFSAERTGGSVSTLTIQRTQQEDSAVYLCASIPVGVSSYEQYFGPGTRLTVT.

The CDR3 loop is CASSLGYGGATEAFF. In nucleotides, the CDR3 is TGCGCCAGCAGCTTGGGTTATGGGGGGGCGACTGAAGCTTTCTTT. The chain recombines TRBV5-1 with TRBJ1-1; possibly TRBD1 for D (6 bases). Between the trimmed V and J ends, which lost 0 bases and 5 bases, there was a span of 14 bases. The CDR3 has 15 residues. Germline V CDR1 and CDR2: SGHRS, YFSETQ.

The chain has TRBV28 and TRBJ2-7, with 11 bases that match TRBD2. Germline trimming cut 6 bases from V and 2 bases from J; bases unmatched to any gene: 6. CDR1 and CDR2 (germline): MDHEN, SYDVKM. The CDR3 consists of 15 residues. CDR3 in amino acids: CASSSILAGAYEQYF. CDR3 nucleotides: TGTGCCAGCAGCTCAATACTAGCGGGGGCCTACGAGCAGTACTTC.

V gene TRBV28 combines with J gene TRBJ2-7; 7 nucleotides line up with TRBD1. J lost 4 bases, V lost 6 bases, and 12 bases had no gene match. This CDR3 is built from 15 residues. Germline V gene data show CDR1 as MDHEN and CDR2 as SYDVKM. The CDR3 spells CASRGTPDREYEQYF. The DNA for the CDR3 is TGTGCCAGCAGAGGCACCCCTGACAGGGAATACGAGCAGTACTTC.

The gene calls are TRBV6-6 and TRBJ2-1; 8 bases are a match to TRBD2. This CDR3 is 15 amino acids long. CDR1 is MNHNY and CDR2 is SVGAGI in the germline V gene (reference sequence). V lost 7 bases and J lost 2; bases outside the gene matches: 7. The CDR3 region has the DNA TGTGCCAGCATGGGAGCGGGGGTAACCTACAATGAGCAGTTCTTC. Protein product: CASMGAGVTYNEQFF.

The gene calls are TRBV5-1 and TRBJ2-7, with 10 bases matching TRBD2. The CDR3 has 14 amino acids. Germline V gene lookup returns CDR1 SGHRS and CDR2 YFSETQ. V lost 2 bases and J lost 6; bases outside the gene matches: 5. The CDR3 sequence is CASSFSGGAVEQYF. In DNA, the CDR3 is TGCGCCAGCAGCTTCAGCGGGGGGGCCGTCGAGCAGTACTTC.